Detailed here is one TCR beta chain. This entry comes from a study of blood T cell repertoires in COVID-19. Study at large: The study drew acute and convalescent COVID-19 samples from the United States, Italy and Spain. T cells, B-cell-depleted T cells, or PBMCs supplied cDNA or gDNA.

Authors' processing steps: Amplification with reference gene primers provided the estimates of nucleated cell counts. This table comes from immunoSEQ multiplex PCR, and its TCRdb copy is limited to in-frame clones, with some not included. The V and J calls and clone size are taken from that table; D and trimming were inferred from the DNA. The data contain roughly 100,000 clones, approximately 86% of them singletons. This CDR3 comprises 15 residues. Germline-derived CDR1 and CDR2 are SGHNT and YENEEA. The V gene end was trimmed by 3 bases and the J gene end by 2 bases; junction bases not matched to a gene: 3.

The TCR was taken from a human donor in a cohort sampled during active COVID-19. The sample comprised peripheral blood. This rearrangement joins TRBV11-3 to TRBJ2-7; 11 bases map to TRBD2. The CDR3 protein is CASSFSGRAPYEQYF. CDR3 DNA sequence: TGTGCCAGCAGCTTTAGCGGGAGGGCTCCCTACGAGCAGTACTTC. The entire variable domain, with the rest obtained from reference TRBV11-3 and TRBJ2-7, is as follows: EAGVVQSPRYKIIEKKQPVAFWCNPISGHNTLYWYLQNLGQGPELLIRYENEEAVDDSQLPKDRFSAERLKGVDSTLKIQPAELGDSAVYLCASSFSGRAPYEQYFGPGTRLTVT.